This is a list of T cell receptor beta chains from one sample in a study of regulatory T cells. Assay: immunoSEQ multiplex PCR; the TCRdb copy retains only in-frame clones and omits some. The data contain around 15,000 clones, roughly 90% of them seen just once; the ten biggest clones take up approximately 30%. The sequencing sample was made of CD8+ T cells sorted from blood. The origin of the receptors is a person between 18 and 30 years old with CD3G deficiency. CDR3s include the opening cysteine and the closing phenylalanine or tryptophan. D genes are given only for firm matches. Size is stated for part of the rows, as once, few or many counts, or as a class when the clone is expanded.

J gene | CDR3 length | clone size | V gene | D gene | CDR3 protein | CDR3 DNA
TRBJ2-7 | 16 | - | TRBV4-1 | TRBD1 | CASSRLSGTGSDEQYF | TGCGCCAGCAGCCGCCTTTCCGGGACAGGGTCCGACGAGCAGTACTTC
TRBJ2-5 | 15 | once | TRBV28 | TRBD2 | CASSGLAGGAETQYF | TGTGCCAGCAGTGGACTAGCGGGGGGGGCCGAGACCCAGTACTTC
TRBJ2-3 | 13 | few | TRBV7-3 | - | CASSSEGSDTQYF | TGTGCCAGCAGCTCGGAGGGCTCAGATACGCAGTATTTT
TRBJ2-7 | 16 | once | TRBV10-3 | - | CAISETKTTHSYEQYF | TGTGCCATCAGTGAGACCAAGACTACCCACTCCTACGAGCAGTACTTC
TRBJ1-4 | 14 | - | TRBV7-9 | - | CASSLMDSGEKLFF | TGTGCCAGCAGCCTGATGGACTCGGGAGAAAAACTGTTTTTT
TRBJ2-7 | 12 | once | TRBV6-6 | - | CASSYSSNEQYF | TGTGCCAGCAGTTACTCGAGTAACGAGCAGTACTTC
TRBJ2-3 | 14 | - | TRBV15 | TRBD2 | CATGGRGGGDTQYF | TGTGCCACCGGTGGACGGGGGGGCGGGGATACGCAGTATTTT
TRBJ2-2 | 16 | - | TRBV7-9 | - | CASSLAGHRGTGELFF | TGTGCCAGCAGCTTGGCAGGGCATCGGGGCACCGGGGAGCTGTTTTTT
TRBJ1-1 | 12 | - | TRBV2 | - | CASSIMNTEAFF | TGTGCCAGCAGCATAATGAACACTGAAGCTTTCTTT
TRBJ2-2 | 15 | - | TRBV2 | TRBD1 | CASRDGQGDTGELFF | TGTGCCAGCAGAGACGGACAGGGAGACACCGGGGAGCTGTTTTTT
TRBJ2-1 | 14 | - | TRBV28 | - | CASSLRGTYNEQFF | TGTGCCAGCAGTTTACGAGGGACTTACAATGAGCAGTTCTTC
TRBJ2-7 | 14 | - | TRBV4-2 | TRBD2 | CASSQGLAGVEQYF | TGTGCCAGCAGCCAGGGACTAGCGGGGGTTGAGCAGTACTTC
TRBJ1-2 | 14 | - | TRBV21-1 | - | CASGDRGQNYGYTF | TGTGCCAGCGGGGACCGAGGACAGAACTATGGCTACACCTTC
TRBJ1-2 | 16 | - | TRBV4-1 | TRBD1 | CASSHKGQGSGYGYTF | TGCGCCAGCAGCCACAAGGGACAGGGGTCGGGCTATGGCTACACCTTC
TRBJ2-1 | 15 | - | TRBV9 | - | CASSVAHGPFWEQFF | TGTGCCAGCAGCGTAGCTCACGGACCCTTCTGGGAGCAGTTCTTC
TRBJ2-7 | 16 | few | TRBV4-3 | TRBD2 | CASSPSSGGARYEQYF | TGCGCCAGCAGCCCCTCTAGCGGGGGGGCAAGGTACGAGCAGTACTTC
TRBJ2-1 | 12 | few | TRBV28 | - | CASSSIGHQQFF | TGTGCCAGCAGTTCCATAGGACACCAGCAGTTCTTC
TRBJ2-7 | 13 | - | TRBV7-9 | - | CASSHRVSGEQYF | TGTGCCAGCAGCCACAGGGTCTCGGGTGAGCAGTACTTC
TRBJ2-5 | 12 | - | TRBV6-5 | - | CASVGDQETQYF | TGTGCCAGCGTGGGGGACCAAGAGACCCAGTACTTC
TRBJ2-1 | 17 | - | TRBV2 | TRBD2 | CASSAYGGGAGTNEQFF | TGTGCCAGCAGTGCCTACGGCGGGGGGGCAGGTACGAATGAGCAGTTCTTC
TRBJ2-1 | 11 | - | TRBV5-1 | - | CASSLSNEQFF | TGCGCCAGCAGCTTGAGCAATGAGCAGTTCTTC
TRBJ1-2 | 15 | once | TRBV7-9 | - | CASSPSGTGNYGYTF | TGTGCCAGCAGCCCCTCCGGGACTGGGAACTATGGCTACACCTTC
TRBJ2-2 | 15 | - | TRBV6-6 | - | CASSYSRGNTGELFF | TGTGCCAGCAGTTACTCTCGCGGTAACACCGGGGAGCTGTTTTTT
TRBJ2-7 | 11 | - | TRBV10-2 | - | CASSASYEQYF | TGCGCCAGCAGCGCCTCCTACGAGCAGTACTTC
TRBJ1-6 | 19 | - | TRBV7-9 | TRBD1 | CASSSRTGGESDYNSPLHF | TGTGCCAGCAGCTCCCGGACAGGGGGGGAAAGCGACTATAATTCACCCCTCCACTTT
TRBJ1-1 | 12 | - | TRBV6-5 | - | CASSSGQPEAFF | TGTGCCAGCAGTTCAGGACAACCTGAAGCTTTCTTT
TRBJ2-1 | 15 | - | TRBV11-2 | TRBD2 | CASSPGGLASDEQFF | TGTGCCAGCAGCCCCGGGGGACTAGCTAGCGATGAGCAGTTCTTC
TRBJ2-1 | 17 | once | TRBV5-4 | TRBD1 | CASSLAGGLPTYNEQFF | TGTGCCAGCAGCTTGGCAGGGGGCCTCCCCACCTACAATGAGCAGTTCTTC
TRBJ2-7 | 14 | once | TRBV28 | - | CASSLSGGGYEQYF | TGTGCCAGCAGTTTGTCTGGGGGAGGCTACGAGCAGTACTTC
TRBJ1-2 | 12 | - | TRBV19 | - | CASSPSGYGYTF | TGTGCCAGTAGTCCTAGCGGCTATGGCTACACCTTC
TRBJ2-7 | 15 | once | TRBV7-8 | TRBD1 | CASSTRQGPLGEQYF | TGTGCCAGCAGCACACGACAGGGACCCTTGGGCGAGCAGTACTTC
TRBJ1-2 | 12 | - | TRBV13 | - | CASSFNYYGYTF | TGTGCCAGCAGCTTCAATTACTATGGCTACACCTTC